This T cell receptor (beta chain) was identified in a study of CD8 T cells in ankylosing spondylitis. General observations from the study: Reports say disease-linked clones showed up significantly more in matched ankylosing spondylitis synovial fluid. Prior work had noted some motif variants in reactive arthritis blood and synovial fluid.

About this clonotype itself: Its antigen is undetermined.

TCRdb reprocessed the 5' RACE reads via MiXCR and lists one record per CDR3 protein. This sample has about 8,800 distinct CDR3 sequences, with 6% found just once. The CDR3 length is 14 residues. Trimming removed 0 bases from V and 1 base from J, with 6 bases in between. From germline, CDR1 is SGDLS and CDR2 YYNGEE. The specimen sequenced was blood, either unsorted or a sorted T cell fraction (not recorded which). This clonotype was obtained from a female donor with ankylosing spondylitis or in good health (not recorded which). This chain joins TRBV9 and TRBJ2-3; D is undetermined. The DNA of the CDR3 is TGTGCCAGCAGCGTAGGCGCGGGCACAGATACGCAGTATTTT. Residues: CASSVGAGTDTQYF.